This T cell receptor (beta chain) appears in the sequencing data of a study of T-cell memory formation after mild COVID-19. TCRdb re-called the 5' RACE reads through MiXCR, storing one row per CDR3 protein. The sample yields roughly 52,000 distinct CDR3 sequences, over 7.5% seen once. Germline values: CDR1 LGHNA, CDR2 YNFKEQ. V shed 2 bases and J shed 3 bases, with 25 bases lying between them. The CDR3 consists of 19 residues. Sequencing input: PBMCs or a T cell subset sorted from them (not recorded which). The clonotype was recovered from a man aged 18 to 35 who had mild COVID-19 (a few samples of this study predate the infection). Cell type and time point are not known. The chain couples TRBV4-2 to TRBJ1-2; weak D call: TRBD1 (5 bases). The CDR3 sequence is CASSQQQELLPRGYYGYTF. The CDR3 DNA follows: TGTGCCAGCAGCCAACAACAGGAACTACTACCCCGTGGGTACTATGGCTACACCTTC.